The rows below give T cell receptor beta chains drawn from one sample of a study of vaccination effects on CD4 cells after COVID-19. For these receptors, no antigen is known. Assay used: immunoSEQ multiplex PCR; TCRdb lists only in-frame clones, some missing. The sample yields about 50,000 clones, approximately 80% seen once. Sequencing was performed on CD4+ T cells from PBMCs cultured without peptide, taken before COVID-19 vaccination. The origin of the receptors is a human donor who received a COVID-19 vaccine. Both conserved end residues are part of each CDR3. A D gene is named only where the DNA matches it firmly. Clone size is stated in some rows and not others, as once, few, many or a class when expanded.

j_gene | len | d_gene | v_gene | abundance | CDR3aa | CDR3nt
TRBJ2-5 | 12 | NA | TRBV7-3 | NA | CASSSPPGTQYF | TGTGCCAGCAGCTCACCCCCGGGGACCCAGTACTTC
TRBJ2-3 | 14 | NA | TRBV6-5 | NA | CASSLGLSTDTQYF | TGTGCCAGCAGTTTGGGACTCTCTACAGATACGCAGTATTTT
TRBJ1-5 | 15 | NA | TRBV6-1 | once | CASSEVWSDNQPQHF | TGTGCCAGCAGTGAAGTCTGGTCAGACAATCAGCCCCAGCATTTT
TRBJ1-6 | 16 | TRBD1 | TRBV30 | NA | CAWRGRDSDYNSPLHF | TGTGCCTGGAGAGGCCGGGACAGCGACTATAATTCACCCCTCCACTTT
TRBJ1-3 | 15 | NA | TRBV30 | NA | CAWSYRGVSGNTIYF | TGTGCCTGGAGTTACCGGGGGGTCTCTGGAAACACCATATATTTT
TRBJ2-4 | 14 | NA | TRBV5-1 | NA | CASSLDPAKNIQYF | TGCGCCAGCAGCTTGGACCCAGCCAAAAACATTCAGTACTTC
TRBJ2-3 | 11 | NA | TRBV21-1 | NA | CAAPGGDTQYF | TGTGCCGCCCCCGGAGGAGATACGCAGTATTTT
TRBJ2-1 | 15 | NA | TRBV11-2 | NA | CASSSRHGTYNEQFF | TGTGCCAGCAGCTCCCGGCACGGGACGTACAATGAGCAGTTCTTC
TRBJ1-2 | 14 | TRBD1 | TRBV2 | NA | CASTRTGRIYGYTF | TGTGCCAGCACCAGGACAGGGAGGATCTATGGCTACACCTTC
TRBJ2-2 | 16 | TRBD2 | TRBV10-3 | NA | CAISALSGGNTGELFF | TGTGCCATCAGTGCCCTTAGCGGGGGTAACACCGGGGAGCTGTTTTTT
TRBJ2-5 | 13 | TRBD1 | TRBV7-8 | NA | CASGAGGQETQYF | TGTGCCAGCGGGGCAGGGGGCCAAGAGACCCAGTACTTC
TRBJ1-6 | 15 | NA | TRBV25-1 | NA | CASTLGGRENSPLHF | TGTGCCAGCACGTTGGGGGGCAGGGAGAATTCACCCCTCCACTTT
TRBJ2-1 | 14 | TRBD1 | TRBV30 | NA | CAGNGQGVGNEQFF | TGTGCCGGGAACGGACAGGGGGTAGGCAATGAGCAGTTCTTC
TRBJ2-6 | 19 | NA | TRBV13 | NA | CASSPPLGGGLSGANVLTF | TGTGCCAGCAGCCCCCCCCTGGGGGGCGGGCTCTCCGGGGCCAACGTCCTGACTTTC
TRBJ1-4 | 16 | NA | TRBV21-1 | NA | CASSIRTVLANEKLFF | TGTGCCAGCAGCATAAGGACGGTTCTGGCTAATGAAAAACTGTTTTTT
TRBJ1-1 | 14 | NA | TRBV18 | NA | CASSPQGSATEAFF | TGTGCCAGCTCACCACAGGGTTCGGCCACTGAAGCTTTCTTT
TRBJ1-6 | 16 | NA | TRBV19 | NA | CASSIITPGLHSPLHF | TGTGCCAGTAGTATCATAACTCCGGGACTGCATTCACCCCTCCACTTT
TRBJ1-3 | 14 | NA | TRBV6-1 | NA | CASSESGMGNTIYF | TGTGCCAGCAGTGAATCGGGTATGGGAAACACCATATATTTT
TRBJ1-6 | 14 | NA | TRBV2 | NA | CASSEKQGNSPLHF | TGTGCCAGCAGTGAAAAACAGGGAAATTCACCCCTCCACTTT
TRBJ1-4 | 15 | TRBD1 | TRBV18 | NA | CASSEGGRSNEKLFF | TGTGCCAGCTCAGAAGGGGGCAGATCTAATGAAAAACTGTTTTTT
TRBJ2-2 | 17 | TRBD1 | TRBV24-1 | NA | CATSETGTGFNGGELFF | TGTGCCACCAGTGAAACCGGGACAGGGTTCAATGGCGGGGAGCTGTTTTTT
TRBJ1-2 | 14 | NA | TRBV25-1 | NA | CASSEGIADHGYTF | TGTGCCAGCAGTGAGGGCATTGCAGACCATGGCTACACCTTC
TRBJ2-6 | 16 | NA | TRBV6-5 | few | CASSSPDSPGANVLTF | TGTGCCAGCAGTTCTCCCGACAGCCCTGGGGCCAACGTCCTGACTTTC
TRBJ1-3 | 15 | TRBD1 | TRBV2 | NA | CASSTGTVSGNTIYF | TGTGCCAGCAGCACCGGGACAGTCTCTGGAAACACCATATATTTT
TRBJ2-5 | 16 | TRBD2 | TRBV7-3 | NA | CASSLGASGGVETQYF | TGTGCCAGCAGCTTAGGAGCTAGCGGGGGCGTGGAGACCCAGTACTTC
TRBJ1-1 | 14 | NA | TRBV5-1 | once | CASSSDLTNTEAFF | TGCGCCAGCAGCTCAGACCTAACGAACACTGAAGCTTTCTTT
TRBJ2-3 | 15 | TRBD1 | TRBV6-5 | NA | CASRRPGQPTDTQYF | TGTGCCAGCAGACGCCCGGGACAGCCAACAGATACGCAGTATTTT
TRBJ2-1 | 16 | NA | TRBV7-2 | NA | CASSLALTGGLGEQFF | TGTGCCAGCAGCTTAGCGCTGACGGGGGGCCTCGGTGAGCAGTTCTTC
TRBJ1-2 | 14 | NA | TRBV6-2/TRBV6-3 | NA | CASSTHGAGYGYTF | TGTGCCAGCAGCACCCACGGGGCGGGGTATGGCTACACCTTC
TRBJ2-5 | 11 | NA | TRBV12-3/TRBV12-4 | NA | CASGLTETQYF | TGTGCCAGCGGCCTAACGGAGACCCAGTACTTC
TRBJ2-2 | 14 | TRBD1 | TRBV2 | NA | CASTRTGVGGELFF | TGTGCCAGCACCAGGACAGGGGTTGGCGGGGAGCTGTTTTTT
TRBJ2-3 | 15 | TRBD1 | TRBV6-5 | NA | CASSRQGMITDTQYF | TGTGCCAGCAGTCGACAGGGAATGATAACAGATACGCAGTATTTT
TRBJ2-3 | 16 | NA | TRBV6-2/TRBV6-3 | few | CASSYSTVFSTDTQYF | TGTGCCAGCAGTTACTCGACAGTTTTTAGCACAGATACGCAGTATTTT
TRBJ1-5 | 15 | TRBD1 | TRBV19 | NA | CASSGGGTGAQPQHF | TGTGCCAGTAGTGGGGGTGGGACAGGGGCTCAGCCCCAGCATTTT
TRBJ2-5 | 10 | NA | TRBV12-5 | NA | CASGWETQYF | TGTGCTAGTGGTTGGGAGACCCAGTACTTC
TRBJ2-1 | 15 | TRBD2 | TRBV4-2 | NA | CASSPLAGVTNEQFF | TGTGCCAGCAGCCCACTAGCGGGGGTTACCAATGAGCAGTTCTTC
TRBJ1-2 | 15 | TRBD1 | TRBV19 | NA | CASSIDGTGGYGYTF | TGTGCCAGTAGTATAGATGGGACAGGGGGCTACGGCTACACCTTC
TRBJ1-2 | 12 | NA | TRBV2 | NA | CASSVVNYGYTF | TGTGCCAGCAGCGTAGTTAACTATGGCTACACCTTC
TRBJ2-1 | 14 | NA | TRBV18 | NA | CASSEGLPYNEQFF | TGTGCCAGCTCAGAGGGCTTACCCTACAATGAGCAGTTCTTC
TRBJ1-1 | 16 | TRBD1 | TRBV30 | NA | CAWSVQPGQGNTEAFF | TGTGCCTGGAGTGTCCAGCCGGGACAGGGGAACACTGAAGCTTTCTTT
TRBJ1-6 | 17 | NA | TRBV27 | NA | CASSLSAGLLDNSPLHF | TGTGCCAGCAGTTTATCAGCGGGGCTTCTGGATAATTCACCCCTCCACTTT
TRBJ2-3 | 14 | TRBD2 | TRBV6-2/TRBV6-3 | NA | CASSPSGGTDTQYF | TGTGCCAGCAGCCCTAGCGGGGGTACAGATACGCAGTATTTT
TRBJ1-3 | 15 | NA | TRBV7-2 | few | CASSLSGDSGNTIYF | TGTGCCAGCAGCTTATCTGGGGACTCTGGAAACACCATATATTTT
TRBJ1-5 | 13 | NA | TRBV12-3/TRBV12-4 | NA | CASSRPNDQPQHF | TGTGCCAGCAGTCGGCCCAACGATCAGCCCCAGCATTTT
TRBJ2-3 | 14 | TRBD2 | TRBV7-2 | NA | CASSSRGDKDTQYF | TGTGCCAGCAGCTCGCGGGGGGATAAAGATACGCAGTATTTT
TRBJ1-1 | 13 | NA | TRBV11-1 | once | CASSLTGRTEAFF | TGTGCCAGCAGCTTAACGGGAAGGACTGAAGCTTTCTTT
TRBJ2-5 | 15 | NA | TRBV11-2 | NA | CASSLVPGAGETQYF | TGTGCCAGCAGCTTAGTGCCGGGGGCGGGAGAGACCCAGTACTTC
TRBJ1-3 | 17 | NA | TRBV11-2 | NA | CASRTLDSSRSGNTIYF | TGTGCCAGCAGAACTCTTGACAGTTCACGCTCTGGAAACACCATATATTTT
TRBJ2-4 | 14 | TRBD1 | TRBV19 | NA | CASSTGGTKNIQYF | TGTGCCAGTAGTACAGGGGGAACCAAAAACATTCAGTACTTC
TRBJ1-1 | 14 | NA | TRBV5-6 | NA | CASSLLGVYTEAFF | TGTGCCAGCAGCTTGTTGGGGGTATACACTGAAGCTTTCTTT
TRBJ2-3 | 16 | NA | TRBV24-1 | NA | CATSDSRNGVADTQYF | TGTGCCACCAGTGATTCTCGAAATGGTGTTGCAGATACGCAGTATTTT
TRBJ1-2 | 15 | TRBD1 | TRBV5-1 | NA | CASSEMTGPAYGYTF | TGCGCCAGCAGCGAGATGACAGGGCCCGCCTATGGCTACACCTTC
TRBJ1-3 | 14 | NA | TRBV24-1 | NA | CATSEGGFGNTIYF | TGTGCCACCAGTGAAGGGGGATTTGGAAACACCATATATTTT